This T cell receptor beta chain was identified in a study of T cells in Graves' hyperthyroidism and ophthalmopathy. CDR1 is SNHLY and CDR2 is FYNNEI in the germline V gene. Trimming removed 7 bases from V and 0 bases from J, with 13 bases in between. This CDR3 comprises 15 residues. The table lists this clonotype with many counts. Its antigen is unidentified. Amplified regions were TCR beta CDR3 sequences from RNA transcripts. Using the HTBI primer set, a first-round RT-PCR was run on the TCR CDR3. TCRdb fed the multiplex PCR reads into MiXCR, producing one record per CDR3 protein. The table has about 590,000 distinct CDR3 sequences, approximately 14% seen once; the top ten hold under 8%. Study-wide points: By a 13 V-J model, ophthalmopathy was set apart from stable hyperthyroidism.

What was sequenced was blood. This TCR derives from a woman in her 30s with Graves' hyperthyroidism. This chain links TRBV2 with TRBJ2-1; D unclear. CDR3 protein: CASTSGILSYNEQFF. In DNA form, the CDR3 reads TGTGCCAGCACGAGTGGGATCCTCTCCTACAATGAGCAGTTCTTC.